The source of this TCR beta chain is a study of CD8 T cells in Susac syndrome. Random hexamers served to reverse transcribe roughly 0.5 to 1 ug RNA. Across 54 Vbeta and 13 Jbeta, immunoSEQ multiplex PCR amplified TCR beta CDR3. TCRdb redid the calling of the immunoSEQ multiplex PCR reads with MiXCR, one entry per CDR3 protein. The sample shows around 200,000 distinct CDR3 sequences, nearly 97% of them seen only once. Germline assignment: CDR1 GTSNPN and CDR2 SVGIG (reference sequence). The V and J ends lost 0 bases and 3 bases respectively, with 13 bases between them. The CDR3 spans 15 residues. Patients having Susac syndrome satisfied recently defined diagnostic criteria for definite or probable disease.

Sample: CD4+ T cells from PBMCs. The V call is TRBV30, the J call TRBJ2-3; D may be TRBD1 (5 bases). The source of this sequence is a human donor with Susac syndrome. CDR3 in DNA: TGTGCCTGGAGTGTACTCTTAGGGGCTACAGATACGCAGTATTTT. Translating it yields CAWSVLLGATDTQYF.